Listed below are T cell receptor beta chains from one sample, sequenced in a study of blood T cell repertoires in COVID-19. TCRdb's copy holds only in-frame clones and misses some; the assay was immunoSEQ multiplex PCR. The sample consists of under 150,000 clones, around 85% of them appearing once. The specimen sequenced was peripheral blood. All receptors derive from a human donor in a cohort sampled during active COVID-19. Each CDR3 is given with its conserved first and last residue. Each record gives: D gene, clone size, V gene, J gene, CDR3 protein, CDR3 DNA. The D gene is left open where the match is weak. The size field is filled for only some rows; it gives once, few, many or a size class.

D: TRBD2
size: NA
V: TRBV9
J: TRBJ2-2
CDR3: CASSAAGGLTGELFF
DNA: TGTGCCAGCAGCGCAGCGGGGGGTCTCACCGGGGAGCTGTTTTTT

D: NA
size: NA
V: TRBV6-4
J: TRBJ2-1
CDR3: CASSRSSSYNEQFF
DNA: TGTGCCAGCAGTCGTTCTTCCTCTTACAATGAGCAGTTCTTC

D: NA
size: NA
V: TRBV30
J: TRBJ1-2
CDR3: CAWSSGQNYGYTF
DNA: TGTGCCTGGAGTTCAGGTCAGAACTATGGCTACACCTTC

D: TRBD2
size: NA
V: TRBV6-5
J: TRBJ2-3
CDR3: CASRDYNTDTQYF
DNA: TGTGCCAGCCGGGACTATAACACAGATACGCAGTATTTT

D: NA
size: few
V: TRBV5-1
J: TRBJ2-3
CDR3: CASSLALRQGTDTQYF
DNA: TGCGCCAGCAGCTTGGCCTTGCGTCAGGGCACAGATACGCAGTATTTT

D: NA
size: NA
V: TRBV11-1
J: TRBJ2-5
CDR3: CASSFGVRETQYF
DNA: TGTGCCAGCAGCTTCGGGGTTCGAGAGACCCAGTACTTC

D: TRBD2
size: once
V: TRBV2
J: TRBJ2-5
CDR3: CASKLLAGGPKTQYF
DNA: TGTGCCAGCAAATTACTAGCGGGGGGGCCGAAGACCCAGTACTTC

D: TRBD1
size: NA
V: TRBV11-3
J: TRBJ1-2
CDR3: CASSDQDREGYTF
DNA: TGTGCCAGCAGCGATCAGGACAGGGAAGGCTACACCTTC

D: NA
size: NA
V: TRBV10-3
J: TRBJ1-2
CDR3: CATLFHYSLGYTF
DNA: TGTGCCACCCTTTTTCACTACTCTCTTGGCTACACCTTC

D: TRBD2
size: NA
V: TRBV5-4
J: TRBJ2-1
CDR3: CASSLYTSGSNEQFF
DNA: TGTGCCAGCAGCTTGTATACTAGCGGGAGCAATGAGCAGTTCTTC

D: NA
size: NA
V: TRBV12-3/TRBV12-4
J: TRBJ2-2
CDR3: CASLETNTGELFF
DNA: TGTGCCAGCCTAGAAACGAACACCGGGGAGCTGTTTTTT

D: TRBD2
size: NA
V: TRBV6-1
J: TRBJ2-5
CDR3: CASSETPGGRAQYF
DNA: TGTGCCAGCAGTGAAACGCCGGGGGGGAGGGCCCAGTACTTC

D: TRBD2
size: NA
V: TRBV7-2
J: TRBJ2-1
CDR3: CASSSPIAGGNNEQFF
DNA: TGTGCCAGCAGCTCTCCGATAGCGGGAGGGAACAATGAGCAGTTCTTC

D: TRBD1
size: NA
V: TRBV3-1/TRBV3-2
J: TRBJ1-2
CDR3: CASSPQGNYGYTF
DNA: TGTGCCAGCAGCCCACAGGGGAACTATGGCTACACCTTC

D: NA
size: NA
V: TRBV7-8
J: TRBJ1-5
CDR3: CASSLGQGWGNQPQHF
DNA: TGTGCCAGCAGCTTGGGGCAGGGATGGGGAAATCAGCCCCAGCATTTT

D: NA
size: NA
V: TRBV15
J: TRBJ2-7
CDR3: CATSRDPGFFYEQYF
DNA: TGTGCCACCAGCAGAGATCCGGGGTTCTTTTACGAGCAGTACTTC

D: NA
size: NA
V: TRBV3-1/TRBV3-2
J: TRBJ2-3
CDR3: CASSPRLDTQYF
DNA: TGTGCCAGCAGCCCTAGGTTGGATACGCAGTATTTT

D: TRBD2
size: once
V: TRBV5-4
J: TRBJ2-1
CDR3: CASSETSGRPTRNNEQFF
DNA: TGTGCCAGCAGCGAGACTAGCGGGAGGCCTACTAGGAACAATGAGCAGTTCTTC

D: NA
size: NA
V: TRBV6-1
J: TRBJ1-1
CDR3: CASTETGNTEAFF
DNA: TGTGCCAGCACTGAAACAGGGAACACTGAAGCTTTCTTT

D: TRBD1
size: NA
V: TRBV29-1
J: TRBJ1-1
CDR3: CSVDPGTGVNTEAFF
DNA: TGCAGCGTTGACCCTGGGACAGGGGTGAACACTGAAGCTTTCTTT

D: TRBD2
size: NA
V: TRBV6-1
J: TRBJ2-1
CDR3: CASSDPSGLYNEQFF
DNA: TGTGCCAGCAGTGATCCTAGCGGGCTGTACAATGAGCAGTTCTTC

D: NA
size: once
V: TRBV5-6
J: TRBJ2-1
CDR3: CASSLRPLDEQFF
DNA: TGTGCCAGCAGCCTGAGGCCTCTCGATGAGCAGTTCTTC

D: TRBD1
size: NA
V: TRBV2
J: TRBJ1-2
CDR3: CASSSPTGAFGANYGYTF
DNA: TGTGCCAGCAGTTCCCCGACAGGGGCCTTTGGAGCTAACTATGGCTACACCTTC

D: TRBD1
size: NA
V: TRBV13
J: TRBJ2-1
CDR3: CASSSNSGQGSVDEQFF
DNA: TGTGCCAGCAGCTCCAACTCGGGACAGGGGAGCGTAGATGAGCAGTTCTTC

D: TRBD1
size: NA
V: TRBV30
J: TRBJ1-2
CDR3: CAWIPTFPGQGAYGYTF
DNA: TGTGCCTGGATTCCAACCTTCCCGGGACAGGGAGCCTATGGCTACACCTTC

D: TRBD1
size: NA
V: TRBV4-1
J: TRBJ2-5
CDR3: CASSQDRYPQETQYF
DNA: TGCGCCAGCAGCCAGGACAGGTATCCGCAAGAGACCCAGTACTTC

D: NA
size: NA
V: TRBV18
J: TRBJ2-7
CDR3: CASSPISLAYRFPSGALSYEQYF
DNA: TGTGCCAGCTCACCTATTTCCCTTGCATATCGGTTTCCTTCAGGGGCCTTATCCTACGAGCAGTACTTC

D: TRBD1
size: NA
V: TRBV27
J: TRBJ1-5
CDR3: CASRPPGTAITDQPQHF
DNA: TGTGCCAGCAGGCCTCCCGGGACAGCGATAACCGATCAGCCCCAGCATTTT

D: NA
size: NA
V: TRBV6-1
J: TRBJ1-1
CDR3: CASSEQGITEAFF
DNA: TGTGCCAGCAGTGAACAGGGCATCACTGAAGCTTTCTTT

D: TRBD1
size: once
V: TRBV4-3
J: TRBJ1-3
CDR3: CASSLGTGGENTIYF
DNA: TGCGCCAGCAGCCTTGGGACAGGGGGCGAGAACACCATATATTTT

D: TRBD2
size: NA
V: TRBV18
J: TRBJ2-1
CDR3: CASSPLAGVYNEQFF
DNA: TGTGCCAGCTCACCTTTAGCGGGAGTCTACAATGAGCAGTTCTTC

D: NA
size: NA
V: TRBV20-1
J: TRBJ1-4
CDR3: CSASPGGVREKLFF
DNA: TGCAGTGCTAGTCCCGGCGGGGTACGCGAAAAACTGTTTTTT

D: TRBD2
size: few
V: TRBV5-8
J: TRBJ2-5
CDR3: CASLLGLAGIKETQYF
DNA: TGTGCCAGCTTATTGGGCTTAGCGGGGATCAAAGAGACCCAGTACTTC

D: TRBD1
size: NA
V: TRBV6-5
J: TRBJ1-2
CDR3: CASSWDSLYGYTF
DNA: TGTGCCAGCAGCTGGGACAGTCTCTATGGCTACACCTTC

D: TRBD1
size: NA
V: TRBV19
J: TRBJ1-5
CDR3: CASRPQGEVQPQHF
DNA: TGTGCCAGCCGCCCACAGGGGGAAGTTCAGCCCCAGCATTTT

D: TRBD1
size: NA
V: TRBV19
J: TRBJ2-1
CDR3: CASSAKLQGAQFF
DNA: TGTGCCAGTAGTGCTAAGCTACAGGGGGCACAGTTCTTC

D: NA
size: medium-sized
V: TRBV28
J: TRBJ1-2
CDR3: CASSPLIGGGGGYTF
DNA: TGTGCCAGCAGTCCCCTTATCGGGGGGGGCGGTGGCTACACCTTC

D: NA
size: NA
V: TRBV24-1
J: TRBJ1-2
CDR3: CATLPYNYGYTF
DNA: TGTGCCACCCTGCCCTATAACTATGGCTACACCTTC

D: NA
size: NA
V: TRBV27
J: TRBJ1-5
CDR3: CASSWRGNQPQHF
DNA: TGTGCCAGCAGTTGGAGGGGCAATCAGCCCCAGCATTTT

D: NA
size: NA
V: TRBV4-3
J: TRBJ1-2
CDR3: CASSPGAGLNYGYTF
DNA: TGCGCCAGCAGCCCAGGCGCCGGACTTAACTATGGCTACACCTTC

D: NA
size: few
V: TRBV5-6
J: TRBJ1-4
CDR3: CASSPAASVNEKLFF
DNA: TGTGCCAGCAGCCCGGCGGCGTCTGTTAATGAAAAACTGTTTTTT

D: TRBD2
size: NA
V: TRBV5-1
J: TRBJ2-5
CDR3: CASSLPSGSNGETQYF
DNA: TGCGCCAGCAGCTTGCCTAGCGGGAGTAATGGAGAGACCCAGTACTTC

D: NA
size: NA
V: TRBV5-1
J: TRBJ1-6
CDR3: CASSLDSNSPLHF
DNA: TGCGCCAGCAGCTTGGACAGTAATTCACCCCTCCACTTT